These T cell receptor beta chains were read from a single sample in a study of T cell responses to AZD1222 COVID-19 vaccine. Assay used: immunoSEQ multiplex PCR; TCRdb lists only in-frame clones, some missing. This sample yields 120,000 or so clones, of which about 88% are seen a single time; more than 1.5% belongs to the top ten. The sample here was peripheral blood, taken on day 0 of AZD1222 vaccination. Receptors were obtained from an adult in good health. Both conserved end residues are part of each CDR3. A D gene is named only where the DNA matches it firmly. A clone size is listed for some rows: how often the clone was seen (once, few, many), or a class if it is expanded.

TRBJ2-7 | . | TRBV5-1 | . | CASSLGTDSYEQYF | TGCGCCAGCAGCCTGGGGACCGACTCCTACGAGCAGTACTTC
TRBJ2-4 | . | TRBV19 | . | CASSINGGIKNIQYF | TGTGCCAGTAGTATTAACGGGGGTATCAAAAACATTCAGTACTTC
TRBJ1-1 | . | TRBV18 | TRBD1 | CASSRQTGGDTEAFF | TGTGCCAGCTCACGCCAGACAGGGGGAGACACTGAAGCTTTCTTT
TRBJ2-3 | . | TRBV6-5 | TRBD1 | CASRPAGGRNTQYF | TGTGCCAGCAGGCCCGCAGGGGGCCGAAATACGCAGTATTTT
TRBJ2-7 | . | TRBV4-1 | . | CASSQDSTGGFYEQYF | TGCGCCAGCAGCCAAGACTCCACGGGTGGGTTCTACGAGCAGTACTTC
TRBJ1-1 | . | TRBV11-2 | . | CASNREIGTEAFF | TGTGCCAGCAACAGGGAAATTGGGACTGAAGCTTTCTTT
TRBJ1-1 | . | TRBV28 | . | CASSPPSAQEAFF | TGTGCCAGCAGCCCCCCCAGCGCCCAGGAAGCTTTCTTT
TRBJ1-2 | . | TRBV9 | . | CASSVGFRANYGYTF | TGTGCCAGCAGCGTAGGTTTCCGGGCTAACTATGGCTACACCTTC
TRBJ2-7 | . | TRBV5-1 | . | CASRRDFQDSYEQYF | TGCGCCAGCAGACGGGACTTCCAAGACTCCTACGAGCAGTACTTC
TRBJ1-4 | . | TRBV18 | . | CASSPGSGFNEKLFF | TGTGCCAGCTCACCAGGATCAGGGTTTAACGAAAAACTGTTTTTT
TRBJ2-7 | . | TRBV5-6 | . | CASSYSRGLDPYEQYF | TGTGCCAGCAGCTATTCAAGGGGTTTGGATCCCTACGAGCAGTACTTC
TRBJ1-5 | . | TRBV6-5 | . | CASSYVGNQPQHF | TGTGCCAGCAGTTACGTGGGGAATCAGCCCCAGCATTTT
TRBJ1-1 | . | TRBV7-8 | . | CASSLSGAVTEAFF | TGTGCCAGCAGCTTATCAGGGGCTGTAACTGAAGCTTTCTTT
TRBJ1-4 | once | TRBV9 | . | CASSETTGYEKLFF | TGTGCCAGCAGCGAGACCACCGGATATGAAAAACTGTTTTTT
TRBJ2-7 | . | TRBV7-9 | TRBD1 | CASSSRQGLGQYF | TGTGCCAGCAGCAGCCGACAGGGCTTGGGGCAGTACTTC
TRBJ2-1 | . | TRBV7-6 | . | CASSPPGSYYNEQFF | TGTGCCAGCAGCCCTCCAGGGAGCTACTACAATGAGCAGTTCTTC
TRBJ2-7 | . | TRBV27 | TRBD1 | CASSDRGLEQYF | TGTGCCAGCAGTGACAGGGGGCTCGAGCAGTACTTC
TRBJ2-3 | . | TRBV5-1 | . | CASRTGEGTDTQYF | TGCGCCAGCAGGACAGGGGAGGGAACAGATACGCAGTATTTT
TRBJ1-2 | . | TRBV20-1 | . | CSGATSYGYTF | TGCAGTGGGGCGACAAGCTATGGCTACACCTTC
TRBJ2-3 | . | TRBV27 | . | CASTSLSTDTQYF | TGTGCCAGCACCTCCTTAAGCACAGATACGCAGTATTTT
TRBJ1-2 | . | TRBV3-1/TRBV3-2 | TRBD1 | CASSQDWGRGRTNYGYTF | TGTGCCAGCAGCCAAGATTGGGGCAGGGGGCGGACTAACTATGGCTACACCTTC
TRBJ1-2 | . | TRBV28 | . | CASSLQITYGYTF | TGTGCCAGCAGTTTACAGATTACCTATGGCTACACCTTC
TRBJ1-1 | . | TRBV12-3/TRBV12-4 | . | CASRQGGNTEAFF | TGTGCCAGCAGACAGGGCGGGAACACTGAAGCTTTCTTT
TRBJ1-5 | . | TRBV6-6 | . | CASSDGQSQHF | TGTGCCAGCAGTGACGGACAGTCCCAGCATTTT
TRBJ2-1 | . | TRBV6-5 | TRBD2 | CASSYSRLAYNEQFF | TGTGCCAGCAGTTACTCGCGACTAGCGTACAATGAGCAGTTCTTC
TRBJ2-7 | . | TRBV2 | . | CASSEFGRRGHEQYF | TGTGCCAGCAGTGAATTCGGACGTAGGGGCCACGAGCAGTACTTC
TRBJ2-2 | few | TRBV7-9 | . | CASLSRTKTGELFF | TGTGCCAGCCTTTCCCGGACGAAAACCGGGGAGCTGTTTTTT
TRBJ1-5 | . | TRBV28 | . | CASYPGAGTYSNQPQHF | TGTGCCAGCTACCCCGGGGCAGGGACTTATAGCAATCAGCCCCAGCATTTT